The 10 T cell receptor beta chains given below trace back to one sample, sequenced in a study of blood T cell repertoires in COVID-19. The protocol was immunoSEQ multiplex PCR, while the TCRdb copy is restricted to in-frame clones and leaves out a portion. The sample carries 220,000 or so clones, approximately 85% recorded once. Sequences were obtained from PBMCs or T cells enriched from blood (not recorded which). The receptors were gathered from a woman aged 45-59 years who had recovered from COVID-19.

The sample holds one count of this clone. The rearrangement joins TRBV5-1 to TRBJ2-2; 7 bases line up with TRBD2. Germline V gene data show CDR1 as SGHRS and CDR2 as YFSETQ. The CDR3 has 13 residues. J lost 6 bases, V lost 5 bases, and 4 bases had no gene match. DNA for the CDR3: TGCGCCAGCAGACGTGGGGGGGCCGGGGAGCTGTTTTTT. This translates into CASRRGGAGELFF.

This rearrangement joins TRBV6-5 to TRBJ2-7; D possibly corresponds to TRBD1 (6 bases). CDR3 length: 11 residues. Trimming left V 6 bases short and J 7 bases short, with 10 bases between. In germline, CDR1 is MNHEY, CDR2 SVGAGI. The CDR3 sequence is CASRTTGEQYF. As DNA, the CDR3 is TGTGCCAGCAGAACTACAGGGGAGCAGTACTTC.

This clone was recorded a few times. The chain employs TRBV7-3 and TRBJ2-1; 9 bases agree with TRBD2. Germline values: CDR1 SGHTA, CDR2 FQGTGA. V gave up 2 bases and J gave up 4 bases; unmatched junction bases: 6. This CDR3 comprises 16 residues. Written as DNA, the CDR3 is TGTGCCAGCAGCTTAGCGGGAGGGCCCGGGTACAATGAGCAGTTCTTC. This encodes CASSLAGGPGYNEQFF.

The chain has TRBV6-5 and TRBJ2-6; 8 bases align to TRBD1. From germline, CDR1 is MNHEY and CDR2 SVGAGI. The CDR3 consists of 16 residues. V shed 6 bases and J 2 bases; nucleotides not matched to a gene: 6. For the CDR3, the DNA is TGTGCCAGCAGCTACCTCAGGGGGCCTGGGGCCAACGTCCTGACTTTC. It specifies CASSYLRGPGANVLTF.

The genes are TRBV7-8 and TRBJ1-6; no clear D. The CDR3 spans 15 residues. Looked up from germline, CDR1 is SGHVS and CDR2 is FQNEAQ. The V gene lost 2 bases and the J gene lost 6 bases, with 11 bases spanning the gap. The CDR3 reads CASSLMKTGNSPLHF. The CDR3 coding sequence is TGTGCCAGCAGCTTAATGAAGACGGGTAATTCACCCCTCCACTTT.

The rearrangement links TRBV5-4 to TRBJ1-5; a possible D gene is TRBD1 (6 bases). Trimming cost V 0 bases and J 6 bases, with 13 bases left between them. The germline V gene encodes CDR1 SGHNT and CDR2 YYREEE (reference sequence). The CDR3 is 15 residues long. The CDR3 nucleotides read TGTGCCAGCAGCTTGGATCGGGGGGCGGGTCAGCCCCAGCATTTT. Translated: CASSLDRGAGQPQHF.

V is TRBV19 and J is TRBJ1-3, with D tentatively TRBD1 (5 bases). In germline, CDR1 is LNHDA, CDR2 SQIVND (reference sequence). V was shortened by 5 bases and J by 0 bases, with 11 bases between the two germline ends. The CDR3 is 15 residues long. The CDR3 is CASSDRGSSGNTIYF. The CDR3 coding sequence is TGTGCCAGTAGTGACCGGGGGAGCTCTGGAAACACCATATATTTT.

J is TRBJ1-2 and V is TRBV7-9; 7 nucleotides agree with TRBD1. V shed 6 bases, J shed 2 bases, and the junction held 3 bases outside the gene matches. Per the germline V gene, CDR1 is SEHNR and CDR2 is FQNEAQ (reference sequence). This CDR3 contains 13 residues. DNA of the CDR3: TGTGCCAGCAGGCCGGGACAGAACTATGGCTACACCTTC. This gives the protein CASRPGQNYGYTF. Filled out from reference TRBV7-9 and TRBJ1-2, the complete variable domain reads DTGVSQNPRHKITKRGQNVTFRCDPISEHNRLYWYRQTLGQGPEFLTYFQNEAQLEKSRLLSDRFSAERPKGSFSTLEIQRTEQGDSAMYLCASRPGQNYGYTFGSGTRLTVV.

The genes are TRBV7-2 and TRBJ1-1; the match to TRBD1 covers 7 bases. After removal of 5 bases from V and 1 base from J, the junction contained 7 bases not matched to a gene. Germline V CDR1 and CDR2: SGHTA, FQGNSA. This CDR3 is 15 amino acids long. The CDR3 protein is CASSRLRTGNTEAFF. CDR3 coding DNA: TGTGCCAGCAGCCGGTTAAGGACAGGGAACACTGAAGCTTTCTTT. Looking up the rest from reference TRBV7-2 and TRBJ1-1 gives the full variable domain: GAGVSQSPSNKVTEKGKDVELRCDPISGHTALYWYRQSLGQGLEFLIYFQGNSAPDKSGLPSDRFSAERTGGSVSTLTIQRTQQEDSAVYLCASSRLRTGNTEAFFGQGTRLTVV.

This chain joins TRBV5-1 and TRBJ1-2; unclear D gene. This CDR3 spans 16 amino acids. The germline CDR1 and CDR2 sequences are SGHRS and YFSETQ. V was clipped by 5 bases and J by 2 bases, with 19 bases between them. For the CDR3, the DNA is TGCGCCAGCAGTCGAACAGCTACCCCAGGCAACTATGGCTACACCTTC. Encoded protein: CASSRTATPGNYGYTF.